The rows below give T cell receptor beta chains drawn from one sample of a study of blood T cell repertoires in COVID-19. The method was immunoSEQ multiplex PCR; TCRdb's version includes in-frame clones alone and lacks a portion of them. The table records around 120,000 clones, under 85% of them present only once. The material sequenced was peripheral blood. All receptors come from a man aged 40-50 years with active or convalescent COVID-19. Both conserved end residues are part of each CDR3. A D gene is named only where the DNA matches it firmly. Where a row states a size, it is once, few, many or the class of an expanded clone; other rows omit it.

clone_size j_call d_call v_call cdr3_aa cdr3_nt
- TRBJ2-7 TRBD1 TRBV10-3 CAISESEQGAREQYF TGTGCCATCAGTGAGTCAGAACAGGGGGCCCGCGAGCAGTACTTC
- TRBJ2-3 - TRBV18 CASSPPPLSTDTQYF TGTGCCAGCTCACCACCCCCCCTCAGCACAGATACGCAGTATTTT
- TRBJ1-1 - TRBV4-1 CASSQEQIMNTEAFF TGCGCCAGCAGCCAAGAACAGATTATGAACACTGAAGCTTTCTTT
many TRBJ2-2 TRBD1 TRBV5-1 CASSPSWTGVSGELFF TGCGCCAGCAGCCCAAGTTGGACAGGGGTGTCCGGGGAGCTGTTTTTT
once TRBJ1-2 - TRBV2 CASSEGGTGKLGYTF TGTGCCAGCAGTGAAGGTGGTACAGGGAAGTTAGGCTACACCTTC
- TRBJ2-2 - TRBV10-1 CASRRDRNTGELFF TGCGCCAGCCGACGCGACAGAAACACCGGGGAGCTGTTTTTT
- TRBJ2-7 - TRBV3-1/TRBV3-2 CASSQMSYEQYF TGTGCCAGCAGCCAAATGAGCTACGAGCAGTACTTC
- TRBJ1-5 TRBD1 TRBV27 CASSPDRGSQPQHF TGTGCCAGCAGTCCGGACAGGGGAAGTCAGCCCCAGCATTTT
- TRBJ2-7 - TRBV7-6 CASSSGVVQYF TGTGCCAGCAGCTCAGGGGTTGTGCAGTACTTC
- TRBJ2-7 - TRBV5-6 CASSASPRGEQYF TGTGCCAGCAGCGCCAGCCCTCGGGGCGAGCAGTACTTC
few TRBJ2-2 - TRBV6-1 CASSDQTGELFF TGTGCCAGCAGTGACCAGACCGGGGAGCTGTTTTTT